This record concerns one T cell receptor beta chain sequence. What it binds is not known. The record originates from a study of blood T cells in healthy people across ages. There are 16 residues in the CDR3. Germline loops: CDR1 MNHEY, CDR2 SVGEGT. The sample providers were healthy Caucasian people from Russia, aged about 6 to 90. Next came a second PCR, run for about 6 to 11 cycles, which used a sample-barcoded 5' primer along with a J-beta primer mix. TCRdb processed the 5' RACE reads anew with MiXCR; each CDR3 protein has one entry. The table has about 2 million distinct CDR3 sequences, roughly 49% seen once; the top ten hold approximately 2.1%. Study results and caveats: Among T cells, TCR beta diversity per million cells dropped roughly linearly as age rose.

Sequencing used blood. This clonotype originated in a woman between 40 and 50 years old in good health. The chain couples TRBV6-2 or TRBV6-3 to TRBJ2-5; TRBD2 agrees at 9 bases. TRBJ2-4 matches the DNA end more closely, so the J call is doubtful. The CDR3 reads CASSYSGRGGGDIQYF. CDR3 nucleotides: TGTGCCAGCAGTTACTCGGGTCGCGGGGGGGGTGACATTCAGTACTTC.